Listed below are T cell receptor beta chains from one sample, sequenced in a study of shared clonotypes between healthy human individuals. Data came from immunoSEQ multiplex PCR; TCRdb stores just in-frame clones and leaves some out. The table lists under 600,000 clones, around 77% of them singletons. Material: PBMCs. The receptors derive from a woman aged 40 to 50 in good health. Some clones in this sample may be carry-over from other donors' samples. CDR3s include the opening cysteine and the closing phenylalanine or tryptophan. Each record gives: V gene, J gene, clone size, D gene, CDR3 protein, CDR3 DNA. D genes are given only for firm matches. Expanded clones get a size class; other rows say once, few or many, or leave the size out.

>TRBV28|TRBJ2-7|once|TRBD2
CASSSYGLGTSGSYEQYF
TGTGCCAGCAGTTCATATGGCCTTGGGACTAGCGGATCCTACGAGCAGTACTTC
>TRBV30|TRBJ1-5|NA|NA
CAWNTGGSNQPQHF
TGTGCCTGGAATACTGGCGGGAGCAATCAGCCCCAGCATTTT
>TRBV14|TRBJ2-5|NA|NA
CASSPGYAQYF
TGTGCCAGCAGCCCCGGGTATGCCCAGTACTTC
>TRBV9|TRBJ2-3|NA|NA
CASSASWAADTQYF
TGTGCCAGCAGCGCCTCCTGGGCTGCAGATACGCAGTATTTT
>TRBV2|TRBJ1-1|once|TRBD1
CASSDRSTGGIEAFF
TGTGCCAGCAGTGATAGATCGACAGGGGGCATTGAAGCTTTCTTT
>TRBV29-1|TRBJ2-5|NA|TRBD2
CSVFGTSGVGETQYF
TGCAGCGTTTTCGGGACTAGCGGGGTGGGGGAGACCCAGTACTTC
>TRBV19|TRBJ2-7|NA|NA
CASSFRGEYEQYF
TGTGCCAGTAGTTTCCGCGGCGAGTACGAGCAGTACTTC
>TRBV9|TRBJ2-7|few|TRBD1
CASSVGRQGIYEQYF
TGTGCCAGCAGCGTAGGGCGACAGGGAATCTACGAGCAGTACTTC
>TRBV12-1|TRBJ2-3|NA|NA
CASRGSKTSTDTQYF
TGTGCCAGCAGAGGCAGTAAGACTAGCACAGATACGCAGTATTTT
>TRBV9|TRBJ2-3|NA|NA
CASSQDSSTDTQYF
TGTGCCAGCAGCCAGGACAGCAGCACAGATACGCAGTATTTT
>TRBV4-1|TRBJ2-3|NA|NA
CASSQGLGRADTQYF
TGCGCCAGCAGCCAAGGACTAGGACGGGCAGATACGCAGTATTTT
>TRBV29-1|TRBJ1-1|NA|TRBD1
CSVGDRDLEAFF
TGCAGCGTTGGTGACAGGGACCTTGAAGCTTTCTTT
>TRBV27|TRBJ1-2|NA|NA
CASSLSGGHGHTF
TGTGCCAGCAGTTTATCCGGTGGCCATGGCCACACCTTC
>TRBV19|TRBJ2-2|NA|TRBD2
CASTDSGRGTGELFF
TGTGCCAGTACCGATAGCGGGAGGGGGACCGGGGAGCTGTTTTTT
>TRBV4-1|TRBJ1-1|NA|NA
CASSKPPGPGAEAFF
TGCGCCAGCAGCAAACCTCCGGGCCCGGGGGCTGAAGCTTTCTTT
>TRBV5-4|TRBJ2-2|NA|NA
CASSRDSFGAGELFF
TGTGCCAGCAGCCGGGACTCTTTTGGTGCCGGGGAGCTGTTTTTT
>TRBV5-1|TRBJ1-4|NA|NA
CASKETGTNEKLFF
TGCGCCAGCAAAGAGACGGGTACTAATGAAAAACTGTTTTTT
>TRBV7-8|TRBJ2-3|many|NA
CASSSAGLQYF
TGTGCCAGCAGCTCCGCTGGGTTGCAGTATTTT
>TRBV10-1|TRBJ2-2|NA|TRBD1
CATGQGDTGELFF
TGCGCCACCGGACAGGGTGACACCGGGGAGCTGTTTTTT
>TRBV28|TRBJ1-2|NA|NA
CASSFEGIYGYTF
TGTGCCAGCAGTTTCGAGGGAATCTATGGCTACACCTTC
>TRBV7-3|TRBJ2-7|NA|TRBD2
CASSSIIAGIGEQYF
TGTGCCAGCAGCTCTATAATAGCGGGAATTGGCGAGCAGTACTTC
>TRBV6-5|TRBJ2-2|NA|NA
CASSYSRGNTGELFF
TGTGCCAGCAGTTACTCAAGGGGGAACACCGGGGAGCTGTTTTTT
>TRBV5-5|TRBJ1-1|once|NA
CASSSGRITEAFF
TGTGCCAGCAGCTCTGGCAGGATCACTGAAGCTTTCTTT
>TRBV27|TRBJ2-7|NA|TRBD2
CASGTSGTYEQYF
TGTGCCAGCGGGACTAGCGGTACCTACGAGCAGTACTTC
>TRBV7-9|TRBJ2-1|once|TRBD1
CASRRTGPSSYNEQFF
TGTGCCAGCAGGAGGACAGGGCCTAGCTCCTACAATGAGCAGTTCTTC
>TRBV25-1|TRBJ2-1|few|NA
CASSELGRNEQFF
TGTGCCAGCAGTGAATTGGGCCGCAATGAGCAGTTCTTC
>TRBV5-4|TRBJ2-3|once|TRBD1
CASSLGGQEDTQYF
TGTGCCAGCAGCTTGGGGGGACAGGAGGATACGCAGTATTTT
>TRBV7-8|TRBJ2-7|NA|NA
CASSFRTSHSGQYF
TGTGCCAGCAGCTTTAGGACAAGCCACTCGGGGCAGTACTTC
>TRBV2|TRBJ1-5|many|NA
CASSGSRAGNQPQHF
TGTGCCAGCAGTGGGAGCAGGGCGGGCAATCAGCCCCAGCATTTT
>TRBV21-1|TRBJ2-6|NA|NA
CASSIYGTQNSGANVLTF
TGTGCCAGCAGCATCTACGGGACTCAGAACTCTGGGGCCAACGTCCTGACTTTC
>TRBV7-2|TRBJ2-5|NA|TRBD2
CASSSTGTKGETQYF
TGTGCCAGCAGCTCCACCGGGACTAAGGGGGAGACCCAGTACTTC
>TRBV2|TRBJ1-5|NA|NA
CASNPGTQPQHF
TGTGCCAGCAACCCCGGGACTCAGCCCCAGCATTTT
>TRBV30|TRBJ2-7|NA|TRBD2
CAWKTGGRLYEQYF
TGTGCCTGGAAAACTGGCGGGAGATTGTACGAGCAGTACTTC
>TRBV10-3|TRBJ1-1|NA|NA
CAISSGTEAFF
TGTGCCATCAGCAGCGGGACAGAAGCTTTCTTT
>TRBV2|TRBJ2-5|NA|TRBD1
CASSAGTGETQYF
TGTGCCAGCAGTGCCGGGACAGGGGAGACCCAGTACTTC
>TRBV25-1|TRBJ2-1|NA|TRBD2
CASSDPGLVSGAEQFF
TGTGCCAGCAGTGATCCGGGACTAGTTAGCGGGGCTGAGCAGTTCTTC
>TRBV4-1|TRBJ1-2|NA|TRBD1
CASSLTGAQVIDGYTF
TGCGCCAGCAGCCTCACAGGGGCCCAAGTTATAGATGGCTACACCTTC
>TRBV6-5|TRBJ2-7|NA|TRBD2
CASSLSGNSYEQYF
TGTGCCAGCAGCCTTAGCGGGAACTCCTACGAGCAGTACTTC
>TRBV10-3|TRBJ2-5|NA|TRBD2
CAISEGLAGVETQYF
TGTGCCATCAGTGAGGGACTAGCGGGAGTGGAGACCCAGTACTTC
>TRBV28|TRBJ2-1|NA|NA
CASSFIPISRRMNNEQFF
TGTGCCAGCAGTTTCATCCCCATTTCGCGGAGAATGAACAATGAGCAGTTCTTC
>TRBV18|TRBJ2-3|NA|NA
CASSPAGGTDTQYF
TGTGCCAGCTCACCGGCAGGGGGCACAGATACGCAGTATTTT
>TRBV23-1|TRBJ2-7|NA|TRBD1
CASSQPIRDRASYEQYF
TGCGCCAGCAGTCAACCTATCCGAGACAGGGCCTCCTACGAGCAGTACTTC
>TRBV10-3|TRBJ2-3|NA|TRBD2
CAISPSGSLDTQYF
TGTGCCATCAGCCCTAGCGGGAGTTTGGATACACAGTATTTT